This TCR beta chain originates from a study of blood T cells in healthy people across ages. Whole-study results and caveats: The study found TCR beta diversity correlated strongly with naive T cell percentage. What prevented conclusive comparison of naive and antigen-experienced cells was that PBMCs were unsorted.

This clonotype was observed a handful of times. What it binds is not known. PCR was performed a second time for about 7 to 12 cycles using a sample-barcoded 5' primer and a J-beta primer mix. One entry per CDR3 protein results from TCRdb running MiXCR on the 5' RACE reads. The table records 600,000 to 850,000 distinct CDR3 sequences, 20% to 25% of them present only once. This same sample was also taken into another study, of T cells of mothers and their children.

The sequenced sample consisted of blood. The sequence came from a boy aged 5 to 17 in good health.

The CDR3 DNA follows: TGTGCCAGCAGTCCCTTATCAGACAGGGCCATCGAGACCCAGTACTTC. Translated, it gives CASSPLSDRAIETQYF. The rearrangement joins TRBV6-2 or TRBV6-3 to TRBJ2-5; 7 bases are shared with TRBD1. V trimming: 5 bases; J trimming: 5 bases; junction bases outside the gene matches: 14. Looked up from germline, CDR1 is MNHEY and CDR2 is SVGEGT. CDR3 length equals 16 residues.